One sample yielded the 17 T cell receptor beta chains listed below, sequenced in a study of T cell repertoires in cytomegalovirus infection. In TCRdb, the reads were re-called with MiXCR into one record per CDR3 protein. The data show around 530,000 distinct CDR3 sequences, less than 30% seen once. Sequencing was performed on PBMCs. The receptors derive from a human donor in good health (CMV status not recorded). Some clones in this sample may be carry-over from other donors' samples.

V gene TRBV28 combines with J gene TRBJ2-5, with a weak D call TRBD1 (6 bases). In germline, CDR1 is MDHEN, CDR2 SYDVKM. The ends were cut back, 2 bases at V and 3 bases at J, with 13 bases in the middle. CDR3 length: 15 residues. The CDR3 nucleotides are TGTGCCAGCAGTTTAGGCGGCTACAGGGAAGAGACCCAGTACTTC. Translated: CASSLGGYREETQYF.

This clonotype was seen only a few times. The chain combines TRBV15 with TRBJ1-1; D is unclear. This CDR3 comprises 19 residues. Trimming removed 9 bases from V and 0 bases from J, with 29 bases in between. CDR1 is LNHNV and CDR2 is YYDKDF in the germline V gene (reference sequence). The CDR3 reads CATHQKTRGQTGLNTEAFF. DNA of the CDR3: TGTGCCACTCACCAAAAAACCAGAGGGCAGACTGGGTTGAACACTGAAGCTTTCTTT.

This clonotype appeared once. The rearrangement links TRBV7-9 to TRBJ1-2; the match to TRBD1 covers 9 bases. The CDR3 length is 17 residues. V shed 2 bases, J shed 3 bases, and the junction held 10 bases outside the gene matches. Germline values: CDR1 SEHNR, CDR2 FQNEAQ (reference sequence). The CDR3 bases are TGTGCCAGCAGCTTAAACTCTTGGACAGGGGTGGACTATGGCTACACCTTC. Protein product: CASSLNSWTGVDYGYTF.

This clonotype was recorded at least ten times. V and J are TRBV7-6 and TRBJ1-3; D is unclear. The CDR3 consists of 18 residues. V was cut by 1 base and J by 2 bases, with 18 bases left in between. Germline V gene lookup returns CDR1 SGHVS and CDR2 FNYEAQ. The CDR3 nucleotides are TGTGCCAGCAGCTTAGGAGGACCTAGGGTTGGTCCTGGAAACACCATATATTTT. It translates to CASSLGGPRVGPGNTIYF.

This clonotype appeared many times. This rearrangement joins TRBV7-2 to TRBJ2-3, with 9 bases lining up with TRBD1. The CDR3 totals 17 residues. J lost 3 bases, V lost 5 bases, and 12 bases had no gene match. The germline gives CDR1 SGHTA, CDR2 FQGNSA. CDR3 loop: CASSRAIAGTGTDTQYF. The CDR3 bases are TGTGCCAGCAGCCGTGCGATAGCCGGGACAGGGACAGATACGCAGTATTTT.

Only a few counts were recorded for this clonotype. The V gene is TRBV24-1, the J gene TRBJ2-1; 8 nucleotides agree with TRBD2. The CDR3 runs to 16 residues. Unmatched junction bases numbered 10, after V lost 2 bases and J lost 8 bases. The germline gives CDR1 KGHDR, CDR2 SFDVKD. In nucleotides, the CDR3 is TGTGCCACCAGTGATTCAGTTGGAAGCGGGAGAGATGAGCAGTTCTTC. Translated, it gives CATSDSVGSGRDEQFF.

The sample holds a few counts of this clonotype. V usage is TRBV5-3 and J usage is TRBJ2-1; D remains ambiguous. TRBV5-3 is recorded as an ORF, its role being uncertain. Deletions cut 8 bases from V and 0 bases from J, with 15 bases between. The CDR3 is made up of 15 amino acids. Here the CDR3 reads CASSIFLSSYNEQFF. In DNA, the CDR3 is TGTGCCAGCAGCATTTTCCTTAGCTCCTACAATGAGCAGTTCTTC.

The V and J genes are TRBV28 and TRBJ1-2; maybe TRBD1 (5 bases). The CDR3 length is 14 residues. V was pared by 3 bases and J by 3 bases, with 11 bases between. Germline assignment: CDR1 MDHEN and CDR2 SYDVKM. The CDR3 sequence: CASSFPGYDYGYTF. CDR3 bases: TGTGCCAGCAGTTTTCCAGGGTACGACTATGGCTACACCTTC.

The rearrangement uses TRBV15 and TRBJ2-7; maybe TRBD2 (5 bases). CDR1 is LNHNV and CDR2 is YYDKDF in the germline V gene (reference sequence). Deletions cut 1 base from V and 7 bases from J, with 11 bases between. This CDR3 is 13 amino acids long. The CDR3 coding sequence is TGTGCCACCAGCAGAGGGGAGTTCGGTGAGCAGTACTTC. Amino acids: CATSRGEFGEQYF.

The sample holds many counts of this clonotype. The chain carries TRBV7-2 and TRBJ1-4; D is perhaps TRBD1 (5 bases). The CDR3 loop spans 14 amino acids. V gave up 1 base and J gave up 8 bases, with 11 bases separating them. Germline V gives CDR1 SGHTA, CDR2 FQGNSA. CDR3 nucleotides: TGTGCCAGCAGCTTAGACGGACATGCGGAAAAACTGTTTTTT. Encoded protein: CASSLDGHAEKLFF. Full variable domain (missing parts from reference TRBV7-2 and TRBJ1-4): GAGVSQSPSNKVTEKGKDVELRCDPISGHTALYWYRQSLGQGLEFLIYFQGNSAPDKSGLPSDRFSAERTGGSVSTLTIQRTQQEDSAVYLCASSLDGHAEKLFFGSGTQLSVL.

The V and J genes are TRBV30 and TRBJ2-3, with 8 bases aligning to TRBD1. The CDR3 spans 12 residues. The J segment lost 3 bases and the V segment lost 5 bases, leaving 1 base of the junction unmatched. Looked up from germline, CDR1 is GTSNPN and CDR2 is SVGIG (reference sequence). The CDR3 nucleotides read TGTGCCTGGGGGACAGGAACAGATACGCAGTATTTT. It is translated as CAWGTGTDTQYF.

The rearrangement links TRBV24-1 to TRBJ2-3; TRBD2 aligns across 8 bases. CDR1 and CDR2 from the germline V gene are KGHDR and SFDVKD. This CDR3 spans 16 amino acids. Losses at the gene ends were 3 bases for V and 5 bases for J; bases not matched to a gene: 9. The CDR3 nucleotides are TGTGCCACCAGTGATCCGGGGACTAGTACCGTAGATACGCAGTATTTT. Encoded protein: CATSDPGTSTVDTQYF.

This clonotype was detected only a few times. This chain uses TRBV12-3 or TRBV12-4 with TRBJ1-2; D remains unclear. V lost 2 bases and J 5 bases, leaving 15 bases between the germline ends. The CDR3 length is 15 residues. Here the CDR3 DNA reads TGTGCCAGCAGTTTAACGGAGGCCCCTCTGTATGGCTACACCTTC. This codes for CASSLTEAPLYGYTF.

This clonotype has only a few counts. The CDR3 protein is CAISESIRLAGNEQFF. CDR3 DNA: TGTGCCATCAGTGAGTCGATCCGGCTAGCGGGAAATGAGCAGTTCTTC. The chain carries TRBV10-3 and TRBJ2-1, with 9 bases aligning to TRBD2. Trimming removed 0 bases from V and 7 bases from J; junction bases left unmatched: 7. From germline, CDR1 is ENHRY and CDR2 SYGVKD. This CDR3 has 16 amino acids.

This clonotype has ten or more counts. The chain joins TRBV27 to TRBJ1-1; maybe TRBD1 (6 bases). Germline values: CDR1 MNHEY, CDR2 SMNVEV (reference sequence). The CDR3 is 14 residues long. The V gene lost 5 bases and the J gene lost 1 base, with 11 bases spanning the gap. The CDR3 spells CASSPPTGNTEAFF. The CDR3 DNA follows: TGTGCCAGCAGTCCGCCGACAGGGAACACTGAAGCTTTCTTT.

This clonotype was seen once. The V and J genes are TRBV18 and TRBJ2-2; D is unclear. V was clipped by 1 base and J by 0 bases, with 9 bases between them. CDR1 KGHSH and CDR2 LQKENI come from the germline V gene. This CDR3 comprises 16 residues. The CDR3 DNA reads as TGTGCCAGCTCACCACGTCCGACAACGAACACCGGGGAGCTGTTTTTT. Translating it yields CASSPRPTTNTGELFF. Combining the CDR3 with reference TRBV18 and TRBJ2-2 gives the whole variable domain NAGVMQNPRHLVRRRGQEARLRCSPMKGHSHVYWYRQLPEEGLKFMVYLQKENIIDESGMPKERFSAEFPKEGPSILRIQQVVRGDSAAYFCASSPRPTTNTGELFFGEGSRLTVL.

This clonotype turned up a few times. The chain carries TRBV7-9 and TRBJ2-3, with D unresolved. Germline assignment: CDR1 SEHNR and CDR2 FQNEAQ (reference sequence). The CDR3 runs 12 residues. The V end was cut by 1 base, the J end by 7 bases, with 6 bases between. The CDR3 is CASSLVSYTQYF. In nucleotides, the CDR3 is TGTGCCAGCAGCTTAGTTTCATATACGCAGTATTTT.